This T cell receptor (beta chain) stems from a study of blood T cells in healthy people across ages (dated by TCRdb to between 2015 and 2017). Regarding the study in general: In model experiments, roughly one uniquely barcoded TCR beta cDNA molecule per two T cells was captured by template switching. To track age-related changes in TCR beta repertoire diversity, the study relied on deep sequencing normalized with unique cDNA molecular identifiers. The donors were divided into four age groups: young (average around 15 years), middle-aged (roughly 42), aged (around 67) and long-lived (about 90). To avoid experimental bias, donors of different ages were spread randomly across the sequencing lanes. Two additional independent replicas of 1 million unique cDNA reads from the same blood draw were analyzed for two donors (one aged 18 to 29 and one aged 80 or older).

The library was produced with 5' RACE. The sample was run on an Illumina HiSeq 2500. A second PCR of roughly 7 to 11 cycles was performed with a sample-barcoded 5' primer and a J-beta primer mix. Each TCR beta cDNA molecule received a unique molecular identifier from a template-switch 5' adaptor carrying 12 random nucleotides. Each sample yielded at least 2.5 million CDR3-containing paired-end reads. All of the RNA was converted into first-strand cDNA using the Mint cDNA synthesis kit, with a TRBC-specific oligonucleotide serving as the primer. Following uracil-DNA glycosylase treatment, all cDNA underwent a first 18-cycle PCR with the universal primers M1SS and BC2_uni_R. In the original analysis: Normalization of each sample was performed by random selection of 1 million high-quality reads, each carrying a distinct molecular identifier. Instead of being binned into consensus sequences, reads with shared molecular identifiers were discarded. MiTCR, with a Q25 quality threshold and the strictest error-elimination algorithm, was used for CDR3 identification, clonotype clustering and error correction. Lower-bound total TCR beta diversity was estimated with a nonparametric unseen species model using Euler transformation. In-frame beta chains were kept once TCRdb had trimmed the public reads at Q25 with fastp and called clones with MiXCR. Rows are combined by CDR3 protein, so each entry shows the most common genes and DNA. TCRdb's processing, not the authors' own work, is the source of the V and J calls. Within this sample are about 1.5 million distinct CDR3 sequences, with 35% to 45% of them counted one time only. The ten most abundant clones make up about 4% of the sample.

This clonotype was detected a few times. What antigen it recognizes has not been identified. No quality values exist for individual bases; no much larger clone is one base distant. Systemically healthy Caucasian individuals from Russia, some 38 in total and aged about 6 to 100 years, were included as donors. Ten milliliters of peripheral blood were drawn from each donor into EDTA-treated Vacutainer tubes. Ficoll-Paque density-gradient centrifugation was used to isolate PBMCs, with at least 6.5 million per sample. Trizol reagent was used to extract total RNA from PBMCs, with at least 6 micrograms per sample. For every donor, an aliquot of PBMCs went through flow cytometry to measure the percentages of naive CD45RAhigh/CD27high T cells. The CDR3, from cysteine to phenylalanine, totals 14 residues. The kept DNA is CDR3 alone, 42 bases in frame from the first base. V is pared back by 6 bases and J by 7 bases, with 16 bases lying between the germline termini. CDR1 MNHEY and CDR2 SMNVEV are derived from the germline V gene (reference sequence).

The paper as a whole reports these results and caveats: Observed TCR beta diversity per million T cells fell roughly linearly with age, and a significant reduction was already apparent by age about 43. There was a strong correlation between observed TCR beta diversity and the percentage of naive T cells measured by flow cytometry. Compared with the aged group, more naive CD4+ T cells, fewer expanded clones and increased TCR diversity were shown by the long-lived group, suggesting age selection. Estimates of total diversity based on one million sequenced T cells were considered lower bounds and underestimates. Donor CMV infection status was unknown, potentially confounding age-related changes in expanded clonotypes. Conclusive comparison of naive and antigen-experienced compartments was prevented by the profiling of bulk unsorted PBMCs.

Sample: blood. This TCR derives from a woman under 30 in good health. The chain is assembled from TRBV27 and TRBJ2-1; a tentative D match to TRBD2 spans 5 bases. The DNA reads TGTGCCAGCAGCAAAGGACTTGATACGAATGAGCAGTTCTTC. The resulting protein is CASSKGLDTNEQFF.